This entry is about one T cell receptor (beta chain). The data derive from a study of cytomegalovirus exposure and HLA in healthy donors. Primers for the PCR totalled 60 Vbeta and 13 Jbeta. Produced via immunoSEQ multiplex PCR; TCRdb's table is partial and in-frame only. The sample carries under 200,000 clones, almost 85% recorded once. This CDR3 contains 15 residues. Germline V gene data show CDR1 as SGHNT and CDR2 as YYREEE (reference sequence). Trimming left V 0 bases short and J 2 bases short, with 11 bases between. The specimen sequenced was PBMCs. This receptor was taken from a woman in her fifties or sixties in good health and CMV-seronegative. The rearrangement joins TRBV5-4 to TRBJ1-1, with D hard to call. The CDR3 loop reads CASSLGGQINTEAFF. The CDR3 DNA sequence: TGTGCCAGCAGCTTGGGAGGGCAGATTAACACTGAAGCTTTCTTT. The complete variable domain, with remaining parts taken from reference TRBV5-4 and TRBJ1-1, reads ETGVTQSPTHLIKTRGQQVTLRCSSQSGHNTVSWYQQALGQGPQFIFQYYREEENGRGNFPPRFSGLQFPNYSSELNVNALELDDSALYLCASSLGGQINTEAFFGQGTRLTVV.